Sequencing of this TCR beta chain was carried out in a study of shared clonotypes between healthy human individuals. Overall study results and limits: Despite large depth, sorted-subset datasets appeared incompletely sequenced. Clonotype sharing across several donors was observed for roughly 5% of naive CD4 clonotypes.

CDR3 size: 15 residues. Germline V gene lookup returns CDR1 MDHEN and CDR2 SYDVKM. Trimming removed 5 bases from V and 3 bases from J; junction bases left unmatched: 10. Remarks on this clone: Its antigen is as yet unknown.

In replicate PCRs of sorted subsets, about 200 ng DNA, approximately 30,000 T cell genomes, was used. Per the original methods: Filtering was not the same, since immunoSEQ gave junction-only sequences without quality scores. Clones were read by immunoSEQ multiplex PCR, and TCRdb kept only the in-frame ones, dropping some. The V and J calls and clone size were taken over from that table, and D and trimming were inferred from the DNA. The sample includes 2.3 million or so clones, 80% to 95% of them seen just once. This receptor was taken from a man aged 18 to 30 in good health. Some clones in this sample may be carry-over from other donors' samples. Input material: naive CD4+ T cells from PBMCs. Subset noted: CD45RA+ positively selected. The gene calls are TRBV28 and TRBJ2-7, with 7 positions matching TRBD2. The CDR3 nucleotides are TGTGCCAGCAGTGCCGGGGGGTTAAAGGTCTACGAGCAGTACTTC. Amino acid sequence: CASSAGGLKVYEQYF.